This TCR beta chain was identified in a study of shared clonotypes between healthy human individuals. Whole-study findings and limits: The naive CD4 repertoires of several donors were compared, and around 4.9% of clonotypes were shared. Against clonotypes common to all four donors, non-shared ones had lower generation probabilities.

Regarding this clone: Its matching antigen is unknown.

Data came from immunoSEQ multiplex PCR; TCRdb stores just in-frame clones and leaves some out. Altogether over 750,000 clones are present, about 96% being singletons, with the ten largest covering about 0.21%. Naive-designated CD8 cells lacked CD45RO, were positively enriched for CCR7, and omitted terminally differentiated effector memory CD45RA+ cells. The healthy adult donors were HIV-negative and reported no recent acute infections or vaccinations. The CDR3 totals 15 residues. After removal of 7 bases from V and 7 bases from J, the junction contained 15 bases not matched to a gene. The germline gives CDR1 MNHEY, CDR2 SVGAGI.

The V gene is TRBV6-5, the J gene TRBJ2-7, with TRBD2 matching 8 bases. The sample was naive CD8+ T cells sorted from blood. The receptor comes from a young man in good health. CDR3 in amino acids: CASTNTVAGLGEQYF. The CDR3 bases are TGTGCCAGCACCAACACGGTGGCGGGACTAGGAGAGCAGTACTTC.